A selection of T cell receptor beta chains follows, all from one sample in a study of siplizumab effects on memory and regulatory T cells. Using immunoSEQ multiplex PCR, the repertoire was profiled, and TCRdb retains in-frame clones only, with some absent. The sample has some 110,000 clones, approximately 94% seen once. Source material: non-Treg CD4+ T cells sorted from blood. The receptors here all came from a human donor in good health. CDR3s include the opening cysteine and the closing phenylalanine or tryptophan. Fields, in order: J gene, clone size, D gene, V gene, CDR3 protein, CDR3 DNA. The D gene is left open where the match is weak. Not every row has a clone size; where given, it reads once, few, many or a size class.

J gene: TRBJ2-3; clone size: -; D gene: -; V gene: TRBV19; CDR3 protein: CASSPGDRDTQYF; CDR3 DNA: TGTGCCAGTAGCCCCGGGGACCGGGATACGCAGTATTTT
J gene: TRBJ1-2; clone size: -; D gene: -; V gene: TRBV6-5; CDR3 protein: CASSYIAADGYTF; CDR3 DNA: TGTGCCAGCAGTTACATTGCAGCGGATGGCTACACCTTC
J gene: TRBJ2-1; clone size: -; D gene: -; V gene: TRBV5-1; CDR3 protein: CASSKGPPVNEQFF; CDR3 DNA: TGCGCCAGCAGCAAGGGTCCCCCGGTGAATGAGCAGTTCTTC
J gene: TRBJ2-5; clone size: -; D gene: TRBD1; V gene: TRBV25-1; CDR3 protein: CASSVRTGLQETQYF; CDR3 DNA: TGTGCCAGCAGTGTCCGGACAGGGCTACAAGAGACCCAGTACTTC
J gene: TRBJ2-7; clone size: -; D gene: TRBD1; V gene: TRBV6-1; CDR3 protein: CASSPGGIYEQYF; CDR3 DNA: TGTGCCAGCTCCCCAGGGGGCATCTACGAGCAGTACTTC
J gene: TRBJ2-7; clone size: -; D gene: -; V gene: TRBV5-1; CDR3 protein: CASSLGSALGYYEQYF; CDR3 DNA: TGCGCCAGCAGCTTGGGGTCAGCCCTTGGGTACTACGAGCAGTACTTC
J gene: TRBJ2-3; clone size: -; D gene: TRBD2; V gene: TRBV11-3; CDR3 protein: CASSSGGTSGDTQYF; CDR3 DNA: TGTGCCAGCAGCTCGGGGGGGACTAGCGGAGATACGCAGTATTTT
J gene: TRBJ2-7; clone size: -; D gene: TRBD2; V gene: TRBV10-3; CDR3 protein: CAISGARGGSYEQYF; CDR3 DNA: TGTGCCATCAGCGGAGCCCGGGGGGGGTCCTACGAGCAGTACTTC
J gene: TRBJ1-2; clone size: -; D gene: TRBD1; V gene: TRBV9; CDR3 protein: CASSVHPDRVGDGYTF; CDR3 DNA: TGTGCCAGCAGCGTTCATCCGGACAGGGTGGGGGATGGCTACACCTTC
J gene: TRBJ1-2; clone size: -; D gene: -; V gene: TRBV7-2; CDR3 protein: CASSPDLNYGYTF; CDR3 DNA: TGTGCCAGCAGCCCGGATCTTAACTATGGCTACACCTTC
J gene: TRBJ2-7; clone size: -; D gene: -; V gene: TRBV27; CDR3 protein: CASSSPGGSYEQYF; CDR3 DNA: TGTGCCAGCAGTTCCCCCGGAGGTTCCTACGAGCAGTACTTC
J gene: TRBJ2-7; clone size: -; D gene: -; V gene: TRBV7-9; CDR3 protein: CASSSGATVSYEQYF; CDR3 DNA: TGTGCCAGCAGCTCGGGGGCGACGGTCTCCTACGAGCAGTACTTC
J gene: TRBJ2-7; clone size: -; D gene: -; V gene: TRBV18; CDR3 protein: CASSPGAIGSYEQYF; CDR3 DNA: TGTGCCAGCTCACCGGGAGCAATCGGTTCCTACGAGCAGTACTTC
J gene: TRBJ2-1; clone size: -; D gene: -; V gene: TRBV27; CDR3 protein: CASSPARGDNDNEQFF; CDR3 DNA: TGTGCCAGCAGTCCTGCCCGCGGGGATAATGACAATGAGCAGTTCTTC
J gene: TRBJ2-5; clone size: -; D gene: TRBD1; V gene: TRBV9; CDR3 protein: CASSAGTGRAQETQYF; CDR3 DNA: TGTGCCAGCAGCGCAGGGACAGGGAGGGCCCAAGAGACCCAGTACTTC
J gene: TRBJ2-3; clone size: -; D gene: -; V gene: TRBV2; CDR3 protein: CASRGNTDTQYF; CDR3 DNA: TGTGCCAGCAGGGGAAACACAGATACGCAGTATTTT
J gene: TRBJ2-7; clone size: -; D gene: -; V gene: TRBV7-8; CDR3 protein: CASSLVRFYEQYF; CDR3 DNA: TGTGCCAGCAGCTTAGTGCGGTTCTACGAGCAGTACTTC
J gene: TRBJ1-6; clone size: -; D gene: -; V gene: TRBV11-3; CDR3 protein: CASSLEGRNSPLHF; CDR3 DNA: TGTGCCAGCAGCTTAGAGGGGCGCAATTCACCCCTCCACTTT
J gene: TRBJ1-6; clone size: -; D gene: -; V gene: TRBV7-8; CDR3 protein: CASSLALDSPLHF; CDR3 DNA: TGTGCCAGCAGCTTAGCCCTCGATTCACCCCTCCACTTT
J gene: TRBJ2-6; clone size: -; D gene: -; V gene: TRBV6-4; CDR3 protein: CASSDYGGGGANVLTF; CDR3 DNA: TGTGCCAGCAGTGACTACGGGGGTGGTGGGGCCAACGTCCTGACTTTC
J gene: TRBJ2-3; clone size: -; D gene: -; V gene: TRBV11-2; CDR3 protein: CASSLWGGTDTQYF; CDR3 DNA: TGTGCCAGCAGCCTCTGGGGGGGCACAGATACGCAGTATTTT
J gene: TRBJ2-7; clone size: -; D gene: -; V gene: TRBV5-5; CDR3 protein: CASSPITVGEQYF; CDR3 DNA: TGTGCCAGCAGCCCCATTACCGTCGGCGAGCAGTACTTC
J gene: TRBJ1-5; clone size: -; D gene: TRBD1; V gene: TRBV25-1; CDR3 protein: CATPGQGAWNQPQHF; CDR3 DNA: TGTGCCACCCCCGGCCAGGGGGCATGGAATCAGCCCCAGCATTTT
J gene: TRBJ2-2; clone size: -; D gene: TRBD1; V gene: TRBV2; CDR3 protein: CASNGDSMNTGELFF; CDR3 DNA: TGTGCCAGCAACGGGGACAGCATGAACACCGGGGAGCTGTTTTTT
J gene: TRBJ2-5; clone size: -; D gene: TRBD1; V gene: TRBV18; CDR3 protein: CASSPSGQGAETQYF; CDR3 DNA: TGTGCCAGCTCGCCCAGTGGACAGGGGGCAGAGACCCAGTACTTC
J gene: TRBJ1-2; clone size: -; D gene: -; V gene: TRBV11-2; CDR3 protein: CASSASNRDGYTF; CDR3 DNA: TGTGCCAGCAGCGCCAGTAACAGGGACGGCTACACCTTC
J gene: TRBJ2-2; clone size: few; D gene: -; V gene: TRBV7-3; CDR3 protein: CASSLARGPGELFF; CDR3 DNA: TGTGCCAGCAGCTTAGCAAGGGGTCCCGGGGAGCTGTTTTTT
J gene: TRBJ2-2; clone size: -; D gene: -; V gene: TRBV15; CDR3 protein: CATSRGAKPGTGELFF; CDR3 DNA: TGTGCCACCAGCAGAGGGGCTAAACCGGGCACCGGGGAGCTGTTTTTT
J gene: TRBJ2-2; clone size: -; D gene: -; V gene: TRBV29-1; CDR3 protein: CSVVRGTNTGELFF; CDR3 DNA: TGCAGCGTTGTTAGGGGGACGAACACCGGGGAGCTGTTTTTT
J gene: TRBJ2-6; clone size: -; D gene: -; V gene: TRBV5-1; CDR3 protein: CASSLDGSGANVLTF; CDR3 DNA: TGCGCCAGCAGCTTGGATGGCTCTGGGGCCAACGTCCTGACTTTC
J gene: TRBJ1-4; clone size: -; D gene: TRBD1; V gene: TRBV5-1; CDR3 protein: CASSAGQGFEKLFF; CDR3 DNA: TGCGCCAGCAGCGCGGGACAGGGGTTCGAAAAACTGTTTTTT
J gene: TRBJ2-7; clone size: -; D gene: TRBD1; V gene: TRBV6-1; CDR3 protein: CASNLDRGRYEQYF; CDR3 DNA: TGTGCCAGCAACCTAGACAGGGGAAGATACGAGCAGTACTTC
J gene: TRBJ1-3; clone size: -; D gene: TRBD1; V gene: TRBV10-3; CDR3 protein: CAIRLAGTGLSGNTIYF; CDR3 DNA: TGTGCCATCAGACTTGCCGGGACAGGGCTCTCTGGAAACACCATATATTTT
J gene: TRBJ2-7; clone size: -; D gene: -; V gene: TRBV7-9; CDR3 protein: CASSPFPDGYEQYF; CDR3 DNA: TGTGCCAGCAGCCCTTTTCCGGACGGCTACGAGCAGTACTTC
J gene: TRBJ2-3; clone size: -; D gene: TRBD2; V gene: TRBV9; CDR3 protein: CASSATSGAEAVDTQYF; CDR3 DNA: TGTGCCAGCAGCGCGACTAGCGGGGCCGAAGCGGTGGATACGCAGTATTTT
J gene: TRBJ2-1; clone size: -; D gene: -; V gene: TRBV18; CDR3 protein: CASSPSQRDYNEQFF; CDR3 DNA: TGTGCCAGCTCACCAAGTCAACGGGACTACAATGAGCAGTTCTTC
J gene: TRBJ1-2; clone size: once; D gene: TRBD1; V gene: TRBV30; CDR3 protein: CAWSDRGLGYTF; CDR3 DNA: TGTGCCTGGAGCGACAGGGGGCTTGGCTACACCTTC
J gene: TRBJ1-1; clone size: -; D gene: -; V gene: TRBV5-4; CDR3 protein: CASTLNGGAMNTEAFF; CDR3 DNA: TGTGCCAGCACCCTCAATGGGGGGGCGATGAACACTGAAGCTTTCTTT
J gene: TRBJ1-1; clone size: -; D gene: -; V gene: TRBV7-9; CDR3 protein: CASSFRRDTEAFF; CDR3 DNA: TGTGCCAGCAGCTTTCGCAGGGACACTGAAGCTTTCTTT
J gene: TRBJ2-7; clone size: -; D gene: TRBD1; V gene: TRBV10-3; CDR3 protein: CAIRIGTVSSYEQYF; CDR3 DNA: TGTGCCATCAGGATCGGGACAGTGAGCTCCTACGAGCAGTACTTC
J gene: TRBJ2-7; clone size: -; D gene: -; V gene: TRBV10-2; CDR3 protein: CASRTGSYEQYF; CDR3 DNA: TGCGCCAGCAGAACAGGGAGCTACGAGCAGTACTTC
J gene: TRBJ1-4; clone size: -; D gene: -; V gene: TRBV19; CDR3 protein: CASSINGWANEKLFF; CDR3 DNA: TGTGCCAGTAGTATTAATGGCTGGGCTAATGAAAAACTGTTTTTT
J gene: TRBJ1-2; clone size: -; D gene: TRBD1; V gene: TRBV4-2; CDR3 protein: CASSQHRDRDLGYTF; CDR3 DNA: TGTGCCAGCAGCCAACACCGGGACAGGGATTTAGGCTACACCTTC
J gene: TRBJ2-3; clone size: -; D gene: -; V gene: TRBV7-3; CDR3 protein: CASSLTGTDTQYF; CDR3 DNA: TGTGCCAGCAGCTTAACGGGTACAGATACGCAGTATTTT
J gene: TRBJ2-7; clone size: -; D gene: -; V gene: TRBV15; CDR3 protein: CATSKGSLGYEQYF; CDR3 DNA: TGTGCCACCAGCAAAGGATCCCTAGGGTACGAGCAGTACTTC
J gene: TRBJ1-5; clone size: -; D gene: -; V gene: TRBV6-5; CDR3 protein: CASSRGGNQPQHF; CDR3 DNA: TGTGCCAGCAGCCGCGGGGGCAATCAGCCCCAGCATTTT
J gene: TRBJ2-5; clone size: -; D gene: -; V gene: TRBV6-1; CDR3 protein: CASRKSTLQETQYF; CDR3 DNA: TGTGCCAGCAGAAAGTCTACACTCCAAGAGACCCAGTACTTC
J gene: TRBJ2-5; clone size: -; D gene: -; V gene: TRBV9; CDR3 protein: CASSVAVEVTSRETQYF; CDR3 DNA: TGTGCCAGCAGCGTAGCTGTGGAGGTTACTAGCCGGGAGACCCAGTACTTC
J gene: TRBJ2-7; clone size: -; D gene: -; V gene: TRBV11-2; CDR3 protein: CASSRVGGQDEQYF; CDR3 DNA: TGTGCCAGCAGCCGCGTCGGGGGCCAGGACGAGCAGTACTTC
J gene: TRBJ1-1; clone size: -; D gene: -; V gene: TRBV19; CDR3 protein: CASSPRGLTEPTEAFF; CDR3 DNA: TGTGCCAGTAGTCCACGTGGGCTTACGGAACCGACTGAAGCTTTCTTT
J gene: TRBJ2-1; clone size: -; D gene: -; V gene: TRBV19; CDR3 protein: CASNDWKYNEQFF; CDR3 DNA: TGTGCCAGTAACGACTGGAAGTACAATGAGCAGTTCTTC
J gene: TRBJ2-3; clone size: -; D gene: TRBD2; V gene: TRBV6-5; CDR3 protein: CASRAGSSTDTQYF; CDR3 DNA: TGTGCCAGCAGAGCGGGATCTAGCACAGATACGCAGTATTTT
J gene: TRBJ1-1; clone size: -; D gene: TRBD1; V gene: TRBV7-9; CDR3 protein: CASSPGQGRAFF; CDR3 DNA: TGTGCCAGCAGCCCCGGACAGGGGAGAGCTTTCTTT
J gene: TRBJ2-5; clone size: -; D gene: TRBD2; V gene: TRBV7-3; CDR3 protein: CASSFGTSGTQYF; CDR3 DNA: TGTGCCAGCAGCTTCGGGACTAGCGGGACCCAGTACTTC
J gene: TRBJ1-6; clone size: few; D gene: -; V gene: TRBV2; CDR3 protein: CASSGKGEYSPLHF; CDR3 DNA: TGTGCCAGCAGTGGAAAGGGGGAATATTCACCCCTCCACTTT
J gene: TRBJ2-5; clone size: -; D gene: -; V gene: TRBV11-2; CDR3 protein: CASSFRGPQETQYF; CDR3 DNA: TGTGCCAGCAGCTTTCGCGGGCCCCAAGAGACCCAGTACTTC
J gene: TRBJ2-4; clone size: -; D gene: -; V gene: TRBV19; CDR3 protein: CASGGRSVNIQYF; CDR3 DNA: TGTGCCAGTGGGGGTAGGTCGGTCAACATTCAGTACTTC